Reported below is one T cell receptor (beta chain). The sample holds one count of this clone. The target of this receptor is not known. Per-base qualities were not stored, and no clone one base away is much larger. This sample is part of a study of OX40 agonist ivuxolimab in advanced cancers. Context from the whole study: Ivuxolimab was an agonistic, fully human IgG2 monoclonal antibody directed against OX40 (CD134), a costimulatory receptor. Of the 50 to 55 patients in dose escalation, some 19 had hepatocellular carcinoma, some 15 had melanoma, 9 had renal cell carcinoma and 9 had head and neck cancer. Patients were allowed to have had prior anti-PD-1, anti-PD-L1 or anti-CTLA-4 therapy, and more than 30% of the dose-escalation patients had previously received checkpoint inhibitors. Partial responses were achieved by three dose-escalation patients, of whom one had hepatocellular carcinoma and two had cutaneous melanoma. In the dose-escalation cohort, approximately 83% of patients were male, and the mean age was around 65 years with a range of 23 to 79. The paper reports the monotherapy dose-escalation portion (N of about 50 patients) of the phase I ivuxolimab trial. Intravenous ivuxolimab was administered to patients every 2 weeks at six dose levels: 0.01, 0.1, 0.3, 1.5, 3 and 10 mg/kg. The point of sequencing TCRbeta in the periphery was to test whether ivuxolimab changed TCR sequence diversity and drove clonal T-cell expansion. What the study reported, not specific to this receptor: In the 0.1-3.0 mg/kg groups, partial responders had among the lowest normalized peripheral clonal expansion, particularly in CD8+ T cells. At doses from 0.1 to 3.0 mg/kg, clonal expansion was seen in both CD4+ and CD8+ blood T cells between baseline and week 6. The antigen specificity of the peripheral T cells that underwent clonal expansion was not determined. Low levels of normalized T-cell clonal expansion were also seen in some patients who did not respond. After ivuxolimab, CD8+ T cells had more expanded clones than CD4+ T cells on average.

To sequence the TCRbeta CDR3 region, genomic DNA was isolated from the sorted cells. The immunoSEQ Assay was used to sequence the TCRbeta CDR3 regions. As stored in TCRdb, this immuneACCESS dataset retains in-frame rearrangements with V and J assigned. A fraction of the clones does not appear; measured against another copy, unresolved V genes explain less than half of the discrepancy, and the remainder lacks a known reason. The sample table holds about 83,000 clones, of which around nine tenths were seen once. Jointly, the top ten make up 0.72% of the sample. The trial excluded patients who had a history of autoimmune disease or were on systemic immunosuppression. Peripheral blood for TCR sequencing was drawn from every dose cohort at baseline, at cycle 4 day 1 and at cycle 7 day 1. Samples came from an open-label, multicenter, first-in-human phase I dose-escalation trial of ivuxolimab. Adults with locally advanced or metastatic head and neck squamous cell, hepatocellular, melanoma or renal cell carcinoma were enrolled in the trial. Before TCR sequencing, CD4+ T cells and CD8+ T cells were sorted from peripheral blood as separate populations.

The specimen was CD4+ or CD8+ T cells sorted from blood, collected in a trial of the OX40 agonist ivuxolimab. The sequence was obtained from an adult with an advanced solid tumor such as melanoma, head and neck, liver or kidney cancer.

In nucleotide form, the sequence is TGTGCCAGCATGGAGTGGCAAGGTGGAGATACGCAGTATTTT. It is translated as CASMEWQGGDTQYF. The chain joins TRBV27 to TRBJ2-3; there is no confident call for the D gene. The junction carries 16 bases between V and J, which are trimmed by 7 bases and 5 bases respectively. From the germline V gene (reference sequence), CDR1 is MNHEY and CDR2 is SMNVEV. Spanning cysteine to phenylalanine, the CDR3 consists of 14 amino acids. The read is trimmed to its CDR3 DNA, 42 bases read in frame from base 1.